These 13 T cell receptor beta chains were all obtained from the same sample, sequenced in a study of CD8+CD57+ T cells in acquired aplastic anemia. Patients chosen for sequencing had CD8+CD57+ cells that had expanded, as shown by flow cytometry. Researchers used genomic DNA as the template to profile TCR beta VDJ and CDR3. TCRdb fed the reads into MiXCR, producing one record per CDR3 protein. The profile shows 130,000 or so distinct CDR3 sequences, 45% to 60% of them singletons. Input material: sorted CD4+, CD8+, or CD8+CD57+ T cells (not recorded which) from PBMCs. The receptors stem from a human donor with aplastic anemia.

This chain joins TRBV7-2 and TRBJ1-2; D is unclear. Trimming removed 5 bases from V and 4 bases from J, with 11 bases in between. CDR1 is SGHTA and CDR2 is FQGNSA in the germline V gene. CDR3 length: 13 amino acids. CDR3 region: CASSPRQSYGYTF. CDR3 DNA: TGTGCCAGCAGCCCCCGGCAGAGCTATGGCTACACCTTC.

This clonotype was detected ten times or more. V usage is TRBV7-9 and J usage is TRBJ2-3; 9 positions match TRBD2. Germline CDR1 SEHNR, CDR2 FQNEAQ (reference sequence). The CDR3 runs 14 residues. The ends lost 4 bases at V and 4 bases at J; junction bases unmatched: 3. The CDR3 sequence is CASSSQRGADTQYF. CDR3 DNA: TGTGCCAGCAGCTCCCAGCGGGGGGCAGATACGCAGTATTTT.

This clonotype was observed a handful of times. V gene TRBV6-5 combines with J gene TRBJ2-2; either TRBD1 or TRBD2 may fit D (5 bases each). The germline CDR1 and CDR2 sequences are MNHEY and SVGAGI. There are 14 residues in the CDR3. Trimming took 7 bases from V and 2 from J, leaving 11 bases between them. The CDR3 reads CASTSGTNTGELFF. CDR3 nucleotide sequence: TGTGCCAGCACTTCCGGGACCAACACCGGGGAGCTGTTTTTT.

This clonotype was picked up one time. This sequence joins TRBV29-1 and TRBJ1-1; D unresolved. V was shortened by 7 bases and J by 1 base, with 7 bases between the two germline ends. Germline values: CDR1 SQVTM, CDR2 ANQGSEA. CDR3 length: 11 amino acids. The CDR3 is CSACTNTEAFF. In nucleotides, the CDR3 is TGCAGCGCATGTACGAACACTGAAGCTTTCTTT.

This rearrangement joins TRBV10-3 to TRBJ2-3; TRBD2 aligns across 9 bases. Trimming cost V 6 bases and J 3 bases; bases outside gene matches: 4. Germline V lookup: CDR1 ENHRY, CDR2 SYGVKD. The CDR3 totals 14 residues. The CDR3 coding sequence is TGTGCCATCAGGCTAGCGGGAAGAACAGATACGCAGTATTTT. Its translation: CAIRLAGRTDTQYF.

About this clonotype itself: The junction shows a germline mismatch at one end, possibly a read error. The rearrangement joins TRBV10-3 to TRBJ2-5; D is unclear. The CDR3 extends over 11 amino acids. CDR1 and CDR2 from the germline V gene are ENHRY and SYGVKD. CDR3 in DNA: TGTGCCAGCAGTGAATGGGAGACCCAGTACTTC. Its translation: CASSEWETQYF.

The V call is TRBV27, the J call TRBJ2-7, with TRBD2 identical over 8 bases. Germline trimming cut 10 bases from V and 4 bases from J; bases unmatched to any gene: 9. Germline assignment: CDR1 MNHEY and CDR2 SMNVEV (reference sequence). The CDR3 loop spans 13 amino acids. The DNA for the CDR3 is TGTGCCACCCGGGGGGGCCCAGGGTACGAGCAGTACTTC. This encodes CATRGGPGYEQYF.

This clonotype has a count of ten or more. The chain has TRBV7-9 and TRBJ2-1, with TRBD2 identical over 9 bases. This CDR3 is 14 amino acids long. The trim removed 5 bases at V and 9 bases at J, leaving 8 bases unmatched. Germline V gene sequence: CDR1 SEHNR, CDR2 FQNEAQ (reference sequence). The CDR3 DNA follows: TGTGCCAGCAGCCCTGGCGGGAGGGCCTTTGAGCAGTTCTTC. This codes for CASSPGGRAFEQFF.

This clonotype was counted at least ten times. The chain links TRBV7-9 to TRBJ2-1, with TRBD1 matching 9 bases. In germline, CDR1 is SEHNR, CDR2 FQNEAQ (reference sequence). The junction had 6 bases not matched to a gene; V was cut back by 5 bases and J by 7 bases. The CDR3 is 14 residues long. CDR3 in DNA: TGTGCCAGCAGCCCACTGACAGGGGGAAATGAGCAGTTCTTC. It encodes CASSPLTGGNEQFF. The full variable domain, rest sourced from reference TRBV7-9 and TRBJ2-1, is DTGVSQNPRHKITKRGQNVTFRCDPISEHNRLYWYRQTLGQGPEFLTYFQNEAQLEKSRLLSDRFSAERPKGSFSTLEIQRTEQGDSAMYLCASSPLTGGNEQFFGPGTRLTVL.

This chain joins TRBV20-1 and TRBJ1-6; 10 bases match TRBD1. The CDR3 runs 14 residues. CDR1 DFQATT and CDR2 SNEGSKA come from the germline V gene (reference sequence). J lost 10 bases, V lost 0 bases, and 3 bases had no gene match. The CDR3 DNA sequence: TGCAGTGCTAGAGAGGGGGACAGGGGCTCACCCCTCCACTTT. Translated: CSAREGDRGSPLHF.

This chain joins TRBV7-2 and TRBJ1-2; TRBD1 is a possible D gene (5 bases). Germline CDR1 SGHTA, CDR2 FQGNSA. Trimming cost V 1 base and J 6 bases, with 9 bases left between them. There are 13 residues in the CDR3. CDR3: CASSLGGLDGYTF. The CDR3 nucleotides are TGTGCCAGCAGCTTAGGGGGCCTAGATGGCTACACCTTC.

The V call is TRBV30, the J call TRBJ2-3; D unclear. Trimming pared 1 base from V and 0 bases from J, leaving 5 bases between. The germline gives CDR1 GTSNPN, CDR2 SVGIG (reference sequence). This CDR3 region has 13 residues. CDR3 bases: TGTGCCTGGAGTGAACTCAGCACAGATACGCAGTATTTT. It codes for CAWSELSTDTQYF.

The V gene is TRBV20-1, the J gene TRBJ2-3; D uncertain. Deletions cut 6 bases from V and 2 bases from J, with 12 bases between. This CDR3 contains 13 residues. Germline CDR1 DFQATT, CDR2 SNEGSKA (reference sequence). The CDR3 reads CSATRDFTDTQYF. The DNA for the CDR3 is TGCAGTGCCACACGAGACTTCACAGATACGCAGTATTTT.